The 16 T cell receptor beta chains below come from one sample, sequenced in a study of blood T cell repertoires in COVID-19. Produced via immunoSEQ multiplex PCR; TCRdb's table is partial and in-frame only. Among a few hundred thousand clones listed, 70% to 90% were seen once. The sequenced material came from PBMCs or T cells enriched from blood (not recorded which). The receptors derive from a man between 25 and 39 years old who had recovered from COVID-19.

This chain links TRBV3-1 (or the pseudogene TRBV3-2) with TRBJ2-6; 7 nucleotides agree with TRBD2. The length of the CDR3 is 20 residues. With V trimmed by 1 base and J by 0 bases, 12 bases remained unmatched. The germline gives CDR1 LGHDT, CDR2 YNNKEL (reference sequence). CDR3 residues: CASSQVKVGGKDSGANVLTF. CDR3 sequence (DNA): TGTGCCAGCAGCCAAGTGAAAGTGGGGGGGAAAGACTCTGGGGCCAACGTCCTGACTTTC.

The chain carries TRBV9 and TRBJ1-2; 9 bases fit TRBD1. CDR3 length: 18 residues. Per the germline V gene, CDR1 is SGDLS and CDR2 is YYNGEE. With 1 base clipped from V and 7 bases from J, the junction kept 17 bases outside the gene matches. CDR3 coding DNA: TGTGCCAGCAGCGTAAGGTCCTCCTCGGGACAGGGATCCGGTGGCTACACCTTC. Its translation is CASSVRSSSGQGSGGYTF.

This clone was seen ten or more times. The genes are TRBV5-1 and TRBJ1-1; 9 bases agree with TRBD1. This CDR3 region has 14 residues. The J segment lost 8 bases and the V segment lost 4 bases, leaving 9 bases of the junction unmatched. Germline V CDR1 and CDR2: SGHRS, YFSETQ. Here the CDR3 reads CASSAYRGLDEAFF. The CDR3 nucleotides are TGCGCCAGCAGCGCATACAGGGGGCTGGACGAAGCTTTCTTT.

The chain has TRBV2 and TRBJ1-3; 7 nucleotides match TRBD1. J lost 0 bases, V lost 11 bases, and 7 bases had no gene match. The CDR3 runs to 14 residues. Germline V gene lookup returns CDR1 SNHLY and CDR2 FYNNEI. The CDR3 bases are TGTGCCGTCCTTACAGGGGACTCTGGAAACACCATATATTTT. Its translation is CAVLTGDSGNTIYF.

The rearrangement uses TRBV4-1 and TRBJ1-2; 8 bases are a match to TRBD1. Per the germline V gene, CDR1 is MGHRA and CDR2 is YSYEKL. Losses at the gene ends were 0 bases for V and 8 bases for J; bases not matched to a gene: 8. The CDR3 has 15 residues. The CDR3 sequence: CASSQDAGGLLGYTF. DNA for the CDR3: TGCGCCAGCAGCCAAGATGCAGGGGGCTTACTGGGCTACACCTTC.

This sequence joins TRBV27 and TRBJ1-2, with 8 bases that match TRBD1. Germline V gives CDR1 MNHEY, CDR2 SMNVEV (reference sequence). V lost 6 bases, J lost 5 bases, and 8 bases stayed unmatched. This CDR3 comprises 14 residues. The CDR3, as DNA: TGTGCCAGCAGAACTACAGGGGGAGGGTATGGCTACACCTTC. The encoded protein is CASRTTGGGYGYTF.

This chain connects TRBV6-5 to TRBJ1-1, with D uncertain. CDR3 length equals 13 residues. Trimming took 2 bases from V and 7 from J, leaving 11 bases between them. Germline values: CDR1 MNHEY, CDR2 SVGAGI. In nucleotides, the CDR3 is TGTGCCAGCAGTTACCCCACCGGAGGTGAAGCTTTCTTT. It codes for CASSYPTGGEAFF.

J is TRBJ1-5 and V is TRBV5-1; D call uncertain. This CDR3 is built from 14 residues. Germline V gene data show CDR1 as SGHRS and CDR2 as YFSETQ. V lost 0 bases and J 8 bases, leaving 12 bases between the germline ends. The CDR3 nucleotides are TGCGCCAGCAGCTTGGGGTCAGATTTCGAGCCCCAGCATTTT. Protein product: CASSLGSDFEPQHF.

This clone was observed once. This rearrangement joins TRBV19 to TRBJ2-1, with TRBD2 matching 14 bases. The CDR3 has 15 residues. CDR1 LNHDA and CDR2 SQIVND come from the germline V gene (reference sequence). V lost 2 bases to trimming and J lost 9 bases; unmatched junction nucleotides: 3. The CDR3 DNA follows: TGTGCCAGTAGTATATCAGGACTAGCGGGGGGTGAGCAGTTCTTC. Its translation is CASSISGLAGGEQFF.

The chain has TRBV5-4 and TRBJ2-1; 9 bases are a match to TRBD2. Germline assignment: CDR1 SGHNT and CDR2 YYREEE (reference sequence). The CDR3 is made up of 15 amino acids. V was clipped by 4 bases and J by 1 base; unmatched bases: 3. The CDR3 reads CASSRSGGSYNEQFF. CDR3 nucleotide sequence: TGTGCCAGCAGCCGTAGCGGGGGATCCTACAATGAGCAGTTCTTC.

The rearrangement joins TRBV3-1 (or the pseudogene TRBV3-2) to TRBJ2-5; D remains unclear. Germline V lookup: CDR1 LGHDT, CDR2 YNNKEL (reference sequence). The CDR3 totals 14 residues. Trimming cost V 2 bases and J 5 bases, with 12 bases left between them. CDR3 in DNA: TGTGCCAGCAGCCAATTCGGGTTGTGGGAGACCCAGTACTTC. Amino acid sequence: CASSQFGLWETQYF.

Details on this clone: Germline and junction disagree at one end, which may indicate a read error. The CDR3: CASRANRAPIVF. CDR3 DNA sequence: TGTGCCAGCAGGGCGAACAGGGCCCCAATCGTCTTT. V is TRBV27 and J is TRBJ1-1; tentatively, D is TRBD1 (6 bases). This CDR3 is 12 amino acids long. The V gene's germline CDR1 is MNHEY and CDR2 SMNVEV (reference sequence).

The V and J genes are TRBV7-4 and TRBJ1-5; TRBD1 aligns across 7 bases. V shed 6 bases, J shed 0 bases, and the junction held 14 bases outside the gene matches. The CDR3 consists of 18 residues. Per germline, CDR1 SGHVT and CDR2 SQSDAQ. CDR3 bases: TGTGCCAGCAGAACTAGGTGGGGCGGGACAGATAGCAATCAGCCCCAGCATTTT. Its translation: CASRTRWGGTDSNQPQHF.

This chain links TRBV5-1 with TRBJ2-3, with 10 bases identical to TRBD2. This CDR3 spans 16 amino acids. Trimming cost V 2 bases and J 2 bases; bases outside gene matches: 5. CDR1 and CDR2 (germline): SGHRS, YFSETQ. The CDR3 nucleotides are TGCGCCAGCAGCTTTACTAGCGGGGTAATCACAGATACGCAGTATTTT. It encodes CASSFTSGVITDTQYF.

The chain's CDR3 is CASSLPLTGFVQPQHF. As DNA, the CDR3 is TGTGCCAGCAGCCTCCCCCTGACAGGGTTTGTTCAGCCCCAGCATTTT. The chain combines TRBV6-2 or TRBV6-3 with TRBJ1-5; 7 bases line up with TRBD1. The junction had 14 bases not matched to a gene; V was cut back by 6 bases and J by 6 bases. The CDR3 is 16 residues long. The germline CDR1 and CDR2 sequences are MNHEY and SVGEGT.

Comment on this clone: The sample has other DNA sequences that encode this CDR3 too. This sequence joins TRBV6-2 or TRBV6-3 and TRBJ2-6; no definite D call. Germline CDR1 and CDR2: MNHEY and SVGEGT. V gave up 2 bases and J gave up 0 bases, with 2 bases separating them. The CDR3 length is 14 residues. This CDR3 reads CASSYLSGANVLTF. In DNA form, the CDR3 reads TGTGCCAGCAGTTACCTCTCTGGGGCCAACGTCCTGACTTTC.